The clone carrying this T cell receptor beta chain occurred once. This record comes from a study of blood T cell repertoires in COVID-19. About the study: Acute-phase and convalescent COVID-19 samples originated in the United States, Italy and Spain. Nucleic acid was either cDNA or gDNA, and it came from T cells, B-cell-depleted T cells, or PBMCs.

Germline loops: CDR1 SGHAT, CDR2 FQNNGV. The CDR3 has 12 residues. V shed 6 bases and J shed 4 bases, with 7 bases lying between them. Source study methods: Amplification of reference gene primers provided the estimated nucleated cell counts. Sequencing was performed with immunoSEQ multiplex PCR; in TCRdb, only in-frame clones are kept and a portion is missing. That table gives V, J and clone size, and the DNA gave D and trimming. The sample holds some 90,000 clones, 75% to 90% seen once. The TCR comes from a woman of 80 years or more with active COVID-19. What was sequenced was peripheral blood. V is TRBV11-2 and J is TRBJ2-1; the D gene is possibly TRBD2 (6 bases). CDR3 nucleotides: TGTGCCAGCAGGGCGGGATACAATGAGCAGTTCTTC. Its translation: CASRAGYNEQFF.